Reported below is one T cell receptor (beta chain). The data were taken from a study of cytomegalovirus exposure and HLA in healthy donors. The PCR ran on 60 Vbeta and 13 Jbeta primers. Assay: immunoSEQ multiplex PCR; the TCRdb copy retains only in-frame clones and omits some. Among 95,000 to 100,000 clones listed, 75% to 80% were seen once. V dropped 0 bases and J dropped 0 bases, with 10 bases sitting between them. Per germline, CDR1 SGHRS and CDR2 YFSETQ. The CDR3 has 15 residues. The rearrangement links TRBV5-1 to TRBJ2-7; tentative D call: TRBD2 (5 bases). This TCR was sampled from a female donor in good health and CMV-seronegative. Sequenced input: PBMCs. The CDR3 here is CASSLGGASSYEQYF. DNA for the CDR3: TGCGCCAGCAGCTTGGGGGGAGCGAGCTCCTACGAGCAGTACTTC.